The next 17 T cell receptor beta chains were all read from a single sample in a study of T cell repertoires in cytomegalovirus infection. TCRdb itself ran the reads through MiXCR, one entry per CDR3 protein. The sample has 650,000 to 900,000 distinct CDR3 sequences; around a third are singletons. No antigen is known for these receptors. The material sequenced was cultured CD8+ T cells from PBMCs, taken from culture after CMV antigen stimulation. The receptors were gathered from a human donor in good health (CMV status not recorded). Some clones in this sample may be carry-over from other donors' samples.

Regarding this clonotype: The junction departs from germline at one end; a sequencing error may be responsible. This chain uses TRBV7-8 with TRBJ1-5, with TRBD1 as a possible D gene (5 bases). Per the germline V gene, CDR1 is SGHVS and CDR2 is FQNEAQ. The CDR3 extends over 17 amino acids. CDR3 bases: TGTGCCAGCAGCCCAAGCCGGGGCACTACAGGATTGCGGCCCCAGCAATTT. This encodes CASSPSRGTTGLRPQQF.

The V call is TRBV9, the J call TRBJ2-3; 10 bases are shared with TRBD2. The germline gives CDR1 SGDLS, CDR2 YYNGEE. V gave up 2 bases and J gave up 4 bases; unmatched junction bases: 4. This CDR3 contains 15 residues. CDR3 sequence (DNA): TGTGCCAGCAGCGTCTTTGGGACTAGCGCAGATACGCAGTATTTT. Amino acids: CASSVFGTSADTQYF. The whole variable domain, remainder taken from reference TRBV9 and TRBJ2-3, is DSGVTQTPKHLITATGQRVTLRCSPRSGDLSVYWYQQSLDQGLQFLIQYYNGEERAKGNILERFSAQQFPDLHSELNLSSLELGDSALYFCASSVFGTSADTQYFGPGTRLTVL.

The chain has TRBV6-6 and TRBJ2-7, with 11 bases matching TRBD1. This CDR3 has 15 residues. The germline gives CDR1 MNHNY, CDR2 SVGAGI (reference sequence). With V trimmed by 6 bases and J by 3 bases, 7 bases remained unmatched. The CDR3 DNA is TGTGCCAGCAGGGAAGGGACAGGGGGTGTCTACGAGCAGTACGTC. This sequence encodes CASREGTGGVYEQYV.

The CDR3 spells CASSQVGSGAYEQYF. CDR3 bases: TGCGCCAGCAGCCAAGTAGGAAGCGGGGCCTACGAGCAGTACTTC. The V and J genes are TRBV4-1 and TRBJ2-7, with 7 bases that match TRBD2. This CDR3 has 15 amino acids. The V gene end was trimmed by 1 base and the J gene end by 2 bases; junction bases not matched to a gene: 5. Germline CDR1 MGHRA, CDR2 YSYEKL.

The chain uses TRBV6-2 or TRBV6-3 and TRBJ1-2; TRBD1 agrees at 8 bases. Trimming at V came to 5 bases and at J to 2 bases, leaving 7 bases not matched to a gene. Germline lookup yields CDR1 MNHEY and CDR2 SVGEGT. CDR3 length: 15 residues. CDR3 in amino acids: CASSPRTGWNYGYTF. The CDR3 DNA reads TGTGCCAGCAGTCCACGGACAGGGTGGAACTATGGCTACACCTTC.

This chain connects TRBV5-1 to TRBJ1-2; D is ambiguous. CDR1 is SGHRS, CDR2 YFSETQ, per germline. The CDR3 sequence is 17 residues long. V was pared by 0 bases and J by 5 bases, with 20 bases between. In DNA, the CDR3 is TGCGCCAGCAGCTTGGCCATCGGAAACCTCCGAGGGTATGGCTACACCTTC. Its translation is CASSLAIGNLRGYGYTF.

This clonotype was found once. V and J are TRBV5-4 and TRBJ1-4, with 8 bases fitting TRBD1. Per germline, CDR1 SGHNT and CDR2 YYREEE (reference sequence). Trimming removed 0 bases from V and 3 bases from J; junction bases left unmatched: 4. The CDR3 is made up of 16 amino acids. The CDR3 protein is CASSLAPGQANEKLFF. CDR3 DNA: TGTGCCAGCAGCTTGGCCCCGGGACAGGCTAATGAAAAACTGTTTTTT.

This clonotype turned up a few times. The chain couples TRBV6-2 or TRBV6-3 to TRBJ2-3, with TRBD1 as a possible D gene (6 bases). Between the trimmed V and J ends, which lost 5 bases and 0 bases, there was a span of 27 bases. CDR1 is MNHEY, CDR2 SVGEGT, per germline. The CDR3 consists of 20 residues. CDR3 nucleotide sequence: TGTGCCAGCAGTCCGTACTCACAGGGAGACGTCCTCGCTAGCACAGATACGCAGTATTTT. Translating gives CASSPYSQGDVLASTDTQYF.

The chain combines TRBV4-1 with TRBJ2-5; maybe TRBD2 (7 bases). The V end was cut by 1 base, the J end by 1 base, with 16 bases between. Germline assignment: CDR1 MGHRA and CDR2 YSYEKL. The CDR3 consists of 17 residues. The CDR3 region has the DNA TGCGCCAGCAGCCAAGGGGCGCGGGGGCCTTTCCAAGAGACCCAGTACTTC. Residues: CASSQGARGPFQETQYF.

A few counts support this clonotype. This chain links TRBV2 with TRBJ2-7; 7 positions agree with TRBD2. J was trimmed by 3 bases and V by 6 bases; bases with no gene match: 8. Germline CDR1 SNHLY, CDR2 FYNNEI. The CDR3 is 14 amino acids. In DNA form, the CDR3 reads TGTGCCAGCAGAACCGGGACTACCGTCTACGAGCAGTACTTC. Its protein product is CASRTGTTVYEQYF.

V usage is TRBV12-3 or TRBV12-4 and J usage is TRBJ2-5, with a tentative D call TRBD2 (7 bases). The CDR3 is made up of 13 amino acids. The V end lost 6 bases, the J end lost 4 bases, and 12 bases lay between the germline ends. The CDR3 spells CASRRGGGETQYF. In DNA form, the CDR3 reads TGTGCCAGCAGACGAGGGGGGGGAGAGACCCAGTACTTC.

This clonotype showed up just a few times. Here the CDR3 DNA reads TGTGCCAGCAGAATCGGACAGGAGAACACTGAAGCTTTCTTT. Protein sequence: CASRIGQENTEAFF. The gene calls are TRBV2 and TRBJ1-1, with 7 positions matching TRBD1. V lost 6 bases and J lost 1; bases outside the gene matches: 5. CDR1 is SNHLY and CDR2 is FYNNEI in the germline V gene. CDR3 length equals 14 residues.

This rearrangement joins TRBV7-9 to TRBJ2-2; 10 bases fit TRBD1. This CDR3 is built from 15 residues. Germline V gene data show CDR1 as SEHNR and CDR2 as FQNEAQ (reference sequence). V shed 5 bases, J shed 1 base, and the junction held 1 base outside the gene matches. Written as DNA, the CDR3 is TGTGCCAGCAGCCGGGACAGGGGGAACACCGGGGAGCTGTTTTTT. It specifies CASSRDRGNTGELFF.

The chain links TRBV6-8 to TRBJ2-1; 8 nucleotides align to TRBD2. J gave up 2 bases and V 4 bases, and 13 bases lay outside the gene matches. CDR1 and CDR2 (germline): MNHGY, SAAAGT. CDR3 size: 18 residues. The CDR3 nucleotides read TGTGCCAGCAGTTGGGCCTGGGGAGCGGGGGAAACCTACAATGAGCAGTTCTTC. Its translation is CASSWAWGAGETYNEQFF.

V usage is TRBV12-3 or TRBV12-4 and J usage is TRBJ2-5, with 9 bases matching TRBD1. This CDR3 region has 15 residues. J gave up 3 bases and V 5 bases, and 7 bases lay outside the gene matches. The CDR3 sequence is CASSIRQGEKETQYF. The CDR3 region has the DNA TGTGCCAGCAGTATTCGACAGGGGGAGAAAGAGACCCAGTACTTC.

This clonotype was observed a handful of times. This chain uses TRBV15 with TRBJ2-1; 7 nucleotides line up with TRBD2. CDR3 length: 14 residues. Losses at the gene ends were 8 bases for V and 8 bases for J; bases not matched to a gene: 12. The germline V gene has CDR1 LNHNV and CDR2 YYDKDF (reference sequence). CDR3 in DNA: TGTGCCACCGCAGGCGGGGGTTCGGTCCATGAGCAGTTCTTC. Translated, it gives CATAGGGSVHEQFF. Full variable domain (rest looked up from reference TRBV15 and TRBJ2-1): DAMVIQNPRYQVTQFGKPVTLSCSQTLNHNVMYWYQQKSSQAPKLLFHYYDKDFNNEADTPDNFQSRRPNTSFCFLDIRSPGLGDTAMYLCATAGGGSVHEQFFGPGTRLTVL.

This clonotype was picked up a small number of times. A read error may account for a junction end that differs from germline. V and J are TRBV12-3 or TRBV12-4 and TRBJ1-5; 8 bases align to TRBD1. The CDR3 loop spans 15 amino acids. CDR3 sequence: CVSSPGTGGHQPQHF. CDR3 coding DNA: TGTGTCAGCAGTCCGGGAACAGGGGGACATCAGCCCCAGCATTTT.